This T cell receptor (beta chain) was found in a study of cytomegalovirus exposure and HLA in healthy donors. This CDR3 spans 14 amino acids. CDR1 MNHNY and CDR2 SVGAGI come from the germline V gene (reference sequence). V shed 3 bases and J shed 5 bases, with 13 bases lying between them. With 60 Vbeta and 13 Jbeta primers, the PCR was carried out. Measured with immunoSEQ multiplex PCR; TCRdb has only the in-frame clones, and not every one. The sample lists some 150,000 clones; around 80% were seen once. The clonotype comes from a female donor in good health and CMV-seropositive. The sequenced sample consisted of PBMCs. The chain links TRBV6-6 to TRBJ1-1; no definite D call. The CDR3 region has the DNA TGTGCCAGCAGTTATAAACGGTCGGAGACTGAAGCTTTCTTT. It codes for CASSYKRSETEAFF.